The present TCR beta chain was sequenced within a study of post-analysis software for immune sequencing data. The wider study: Some patients lacked subtype; others had relapsing-remitting, secondary progressive or progressive-relapsing disease.

Broader study findings: About 5 TRBV segments (TRBV5-6, TRBV5-1 and TRBV20-1 among them) occurred more frequently in patients than in controls. A significant reduction in normalized Chao1 diversity was observed in multiple sclerosis patients versus controls.

As for this clonotype: Its target is unknown.

Incorporated into the TCR beta cDNA libraries were unique molecular identifiers, which served to reduce PCR and sequencing biases. The T cell input of about 0.9 to 10 million gave a few hundred thousand cDNA molecules. MiXCR, run by TCRdb on the PCR reads, gives a single entry per CDR3 protein. The table lists a few hundred thousand distinct CDR3 sequences, approximately 31% of them singletons, with about 5.6% in the top ten. CDR3 length: 16 residues. Deletions cut 1 base from V and 11 bases from J, with 21 bases between. Germline V CDR1 and CDR2: MGHRA, YSYEKL. V usage is TRBV4-1 and J usage is TRBJ2-4, with TRBD1 as a possible D gene (5 bases). This TCR derives from a girl aged 2-17 years with multiple sclerosis. The specimen was blood. The CDR3 loop is CASSQGAGGPGIFQYF. The CDR3 DNA follows: TGCGCCAGCAGCCAAGGGGCCGGCGGACCAGGGATCTTTCAGTACTTC.